The text below deals with one T cell receptor (beta chain). Its antigen is unknown. This record belongs to a study of T-cell memory formation after mild COVID-19. This CDR3 is 15 amino acids long. V lost 5 bases to trimming and J lost 10 bases; unmatched junction nucleotides: 11. Study-wide results and caveats: Memory sampled before infection contained some responding clones, suggesting cross-reactive memory joined.

TCRdb passed the 5' RACE reads through MiXCR, listing each CDR3 protein once. The table has around 180,000 distinct CDR3 sequences, about 18% seen once. This TCR was recovered from a man aged 18 to 35 who had mild COVID-19 (a few samples of this study predate the infection). Cell type and time point are not known. The sequencing input was PBMCs or a T cell subset sorted from them (not recorded which). The chain couples TRBV12-3 or TRBV12-4 to TRBJ2-1; the match to TRBD1 covers 10 bases. The CDR3 DNA is TGTGCCAGCAGTACACTGACAGGGGGCGGAGGCGAGCAGTTCTTC. Protein sequence: CASSTLTGGGGEQFF.